This TCR beta chain was sequenced during a study of shared clonotypes between healthy human individuals. In the authors' methods: Filtering differed since immunoSEQ provided only junctions, with no quality scores. Here immunoSEQ multiplex PCR was the method, and the copy in TCRdb shows in-frame clones only, minus some. V and J calls and clone size are copied from that table; D and trimming were computed from the DNA. The sample shows some 2.1 million clones, 85% to 95% of them seen only once. Germline CDR1 MNHEY, CDR2 SMNVEV (reference sequence). CDR3 length: 13 residues. V lost 2 bases, J lost 12 bases, and 14 bases lay in between. General study points: The four-donor shared clonotypes exceeded non-shared clonotypes in generation probability, with non-shared ones scoring lower.

On this clone itself: Its target is unknown.

V is TRBV27 and J is TRBJ2-1, with D possibly being TRBD2 (5 bases). The sample was naive CD4+ T cells sorted from blood. Subset noted: CD45RA+ positively selected. This sequence originates from a man aged 18-30 years in good health. CDR3 in amino acids: CASSLEVGVRQFF. CDR3 bases: TGTGCCAGCAGTTTAGAGGTCGGGGTGAGGCAGTTCTTC.